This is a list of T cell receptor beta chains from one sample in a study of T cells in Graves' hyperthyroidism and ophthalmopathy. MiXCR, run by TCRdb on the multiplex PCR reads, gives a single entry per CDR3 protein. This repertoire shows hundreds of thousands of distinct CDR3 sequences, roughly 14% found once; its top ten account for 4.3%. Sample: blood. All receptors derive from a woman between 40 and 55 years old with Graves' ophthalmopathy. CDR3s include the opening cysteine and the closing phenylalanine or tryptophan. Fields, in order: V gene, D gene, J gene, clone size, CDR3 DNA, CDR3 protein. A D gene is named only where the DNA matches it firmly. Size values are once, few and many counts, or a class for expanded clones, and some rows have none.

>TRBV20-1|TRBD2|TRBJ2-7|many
TGCAGTGCTACCTCCGCGAGCGGGAGGGCATTCGAGCAGTACTTC
CSATSASGRAFEQYF
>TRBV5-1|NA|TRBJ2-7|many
TGCGCCAGCAGCGTTAGGGGAGCGGGCGAGCAGTACTTC
CASSVRGAGEQYF
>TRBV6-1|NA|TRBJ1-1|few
TGTGCCAGCAGGGCAGGGTTGAACACTGAAGCTTTCTTT
CASRAGLNTEAFF
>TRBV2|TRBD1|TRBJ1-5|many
TGTGCCAGCAGTGAAGGGATAACGGGCAGGGGGGAACAGCCCCAGCATTTT
CASSEGITGRGEQPQHF
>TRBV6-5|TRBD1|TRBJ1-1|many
TGTGCCAGCAGTCACAGATCAACAGGGGTTGAAGCTTTCTTT
CASSHRSTGVEAFF
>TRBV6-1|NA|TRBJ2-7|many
TGTGCCAGCAGCCCCGGGACATTCAGCTCCTACGAGCAGTACTTC
CASSPGTFSSYEQYF
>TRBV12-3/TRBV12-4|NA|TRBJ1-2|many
TGTGCCAGCAGTTTCTCGAACGGGGGCTACACCTTC
CASSFSNGGYTF
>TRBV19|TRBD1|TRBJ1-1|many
TGTGCCAGTAGGCAAACGGGACAGGGGAGGAGTGAAGCTTTCTTT
CASRQTGQGRSEAFF
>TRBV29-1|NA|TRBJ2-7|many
TGCAGCGCACCCGGGATGAGGGGCGAGCAGTACTTC
CSAPGMRGEQYF
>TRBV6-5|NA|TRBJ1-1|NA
TGTGCCAGCAGTTTTACAGTTGACACTGAAGCTTTCTTT
CASSFTVDTEAFF
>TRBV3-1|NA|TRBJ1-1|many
TGTGCCAGCAGCCAAAACGGGTGGGAAGCTTTCTTT
CASSQNGWEAFF
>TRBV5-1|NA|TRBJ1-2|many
TGCGCCAGCAGCGGTAGTCTTTATGGCTACACCTTC
CASSGSLYGYTF
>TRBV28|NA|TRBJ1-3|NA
TGTGCCAGCAGTCCGATGACGGCAAAATCTGGAAACACCATATATTTT
CASSPMTAKSGNTIYF
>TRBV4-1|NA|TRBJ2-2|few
TGCGCCAGCAGCCACCCCGGGACTCTATCCGGGGAGCTGTTTTTT
CASSHPGTLSGELFF
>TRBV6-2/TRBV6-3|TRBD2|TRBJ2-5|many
TGTGCCAGCAGTTACTGGGGGACTAGCCAGTTAGTGACCCAGTACTTC
CASSYWGTSQLVTQYF
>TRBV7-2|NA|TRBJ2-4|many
TGTGCCAGCAGCTTCCTGCATAAAAACATTCAGTACTTC
CASSFLHKNIQYF
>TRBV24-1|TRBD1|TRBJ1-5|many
TGTGCCACCAGTGATTACACAGGGGATCAGCCCCAGCATTTT
CATSDYTGDQPQHF
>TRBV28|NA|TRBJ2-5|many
TGTGCCAGCAGCGAGGCGCAGGGTACGGAGACCCAGTACTTC
CASSEAQGTETQYF
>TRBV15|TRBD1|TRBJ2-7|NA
TGTGCCACCAGCGCCTCGGGACAGGGGGCAGCCGAGCAGTACTTC
CATSASGQGAAEQYF
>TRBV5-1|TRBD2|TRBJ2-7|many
TGCGCCAGCAGCCAAACTATAGCGGGAAGCTCCTACGAGCAGTACTTC
CASSQTIAGSSYEQYF
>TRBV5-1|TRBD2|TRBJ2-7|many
TGCGCCAGCAGCGGGGGACTAGCGGGCGGGCCTTTCTACAAGCAGTACTTC
CASSGGLAGGPFYKQYF
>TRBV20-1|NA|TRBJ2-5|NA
TGCAGTGCTAGGGGCTGGCAAGAGACCCAGTACTTC
CSARGWQETQYF
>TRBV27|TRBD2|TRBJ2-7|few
TGTGCCAGCAGTCCCCAGAGGCTAGCGGGAGTCGAGCAGTACTTC
CASSPQRLAGVEQYF
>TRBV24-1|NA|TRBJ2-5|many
TGTGCCACCAGTGATCAGGCGGGGCAAAAAGAAGAGACCCAGTACTTC
CATSDQAGQKEETQYF
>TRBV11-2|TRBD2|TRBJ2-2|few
TGTGCCAGCAGCTTAAAACTAGCGGGAGGTACCAACACCGGGGAGCTGTTTTTT
CASSLKLAGGTNTGELFF
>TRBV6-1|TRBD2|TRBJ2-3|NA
TGTGCCAGCAGCCCGGGACTAGCGGAATCTGATACGCAGTATTTT
CASSPGLAESDTQYF
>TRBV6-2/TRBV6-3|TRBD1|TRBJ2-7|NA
TGTGCCAGCAGGTCCGGCGGGACAGGGAAAGAGCAGTACTTC
CASRSGGTGKEQYF
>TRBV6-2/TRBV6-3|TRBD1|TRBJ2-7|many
TGTGCCATTAGGACAGGGGGCACCTACGAGCAGTACTTC
CAIRTGGTYEQYF
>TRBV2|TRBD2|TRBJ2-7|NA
TGTGCCAGCAGAGGGACTAGCGGGGGATTAACCTACGAGCAGTACTTC
CASRGTSGGLTYEQYF
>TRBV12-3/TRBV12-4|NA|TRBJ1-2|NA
TGTGCCAGCAGTTTATCGGCAGGGGCGGTCTATGGCTACACCTTC
CASSLSAGAVYGYTF
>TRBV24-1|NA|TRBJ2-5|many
TGTGCCACCAGTGATTTGAGAGGTCGTCAAGAGACCCAGTACTTC
CATSDLRGRQETQYF
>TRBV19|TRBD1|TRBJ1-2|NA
TGTGCCAGTAGTGCCTTCACGGGACAGGGTAATGGCTACACCTTC
CASSAFTGQGNGYTF
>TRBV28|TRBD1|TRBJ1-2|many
TGTGCCAGCAGTTTACTGACAGGGACTGGCCATACTGGCTACACCTTC
CASSLLTGTGHTGYTF
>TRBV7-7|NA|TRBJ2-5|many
TGTGCTAGCAGCTTAACTGCGCCAGAGACCCAGTACTTC
CASSLTAPETQYF
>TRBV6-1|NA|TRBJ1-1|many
TGTGCCAGCAGTGAACCTTACAGGGTCGGGTACACTGAAGCTTTCTTT
CASSEPYRVGYTEAFF
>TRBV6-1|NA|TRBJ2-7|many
TGTGCCGAGCAGACTCTCTACGAGCAGTACTTC
CAEQTLYEQYF
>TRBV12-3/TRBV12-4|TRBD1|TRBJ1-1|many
TGTGCCAGCACCTTGGACAGGGCCGCGTACACTGAAGCTTTCTTT
CASTLDRAAYTEAFF
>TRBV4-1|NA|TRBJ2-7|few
TGCGCCAGCAGCCAAGAAGTGGTTAGGTCCAGCTCCTACGAGCAGTACTTC
CASSQEVVRSSSYEQYF
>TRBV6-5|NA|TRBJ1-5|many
TGTGCCAGCAGCCGAGGGTCTATAAATCAGCCCCAGCATTTT
CASSRGSINQPQHF
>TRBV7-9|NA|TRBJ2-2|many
TGTGCCAGCAGCTTAGCGCGAGGGATCGGGAACACCGGGGAGCTGTTTTTT
CASSLARGIGNTGELFF